This T cell receptor beta chain was observed in a study of T cell repertoires in cytomegalovirus infection. Study summary: The public TCR beta signatures pointed to both CMV infection and matching HLA type.

In TCRdb, the reads were re-called with MiXCR into one record per CDR3 protein. The sample lists 680,000 or so distinct CDR3 sequences, 35% to 45% occurring once. J was trimmed by 7 bases and V by 8 bases; bases with no gene match: 23. CDR3 length: 18 residues. From germline, CDR1 is MNHEY and CDR2 SMNVEV (reference sequence). Of note for this clonotype: What it recognizes is unknown.

Study conclusions and caveats: Frequencies of public TCR beta families were cumulated, and this identified carriers of CMV plus the relevant HLA. Clonotypes of TCR beta that were HLA-C-restricted and CMV-specific dominated the ex vivo response.

Sequenced: PBMCs. The sequence was collected from a human donor in good health (CMV status not recorded). Some clones in this sample may be carry-over from other donors' samples. This rearrangement joins TRBV27 to TRBJ2-1; 7 bases are a match to TRBD2. CDR3 DNA sequence: TGTGCCAGCTGCCTATTCCCTCTAGGGGCGGGAGCTAGAAATGAGCAGTTCTTC. Translating gives CASCLFPLGAGARNEQFF.